This TCR beta chain is from a study of blood T cell repertoires in COVID-19. This clone was counted between two and nine times. The trim removed 4 bases at V and 3 bases at J, leaving 6 bases unmatched. This CDR3 is 14 amino acids long. CDR1 and CDR2 from the germline V gene are SGHRS and YFSETQ. Assay used: immunoSEQ multiplex PCR; TCRdb lists only in-frame clones, some missing. The sample records 200,000 to 250,000 clones, around 84% being singletons. V gene TRBV5-1 combines with J gene TRBJ1-2; 7 bases agree with TRBD1. The receptor was isolated from a man between 60 and 75 years old with acute or convalescent COVID-19. Sequenced input: peripheral blood. CDR3 region: CASSRGTADYGYTF. CDR3 DNA: TGCGCCAGCAGCCGAGGGACAGCAGACTATGGCTACACCTTC. Using reference TRBV5-1 and TRBJ1-2 for the parts outside the CDR3, the full variable domain is KAGVTQTPRYLIKTRGQQVTLSCSPISGHRSVSWYQQTPGQGLQFLFEYFSETQRNKGNFPGRFSGRQFSNSRSEMNVSTLELGDSALYLCASSRGTADYGYTFGSGTRLTVV.